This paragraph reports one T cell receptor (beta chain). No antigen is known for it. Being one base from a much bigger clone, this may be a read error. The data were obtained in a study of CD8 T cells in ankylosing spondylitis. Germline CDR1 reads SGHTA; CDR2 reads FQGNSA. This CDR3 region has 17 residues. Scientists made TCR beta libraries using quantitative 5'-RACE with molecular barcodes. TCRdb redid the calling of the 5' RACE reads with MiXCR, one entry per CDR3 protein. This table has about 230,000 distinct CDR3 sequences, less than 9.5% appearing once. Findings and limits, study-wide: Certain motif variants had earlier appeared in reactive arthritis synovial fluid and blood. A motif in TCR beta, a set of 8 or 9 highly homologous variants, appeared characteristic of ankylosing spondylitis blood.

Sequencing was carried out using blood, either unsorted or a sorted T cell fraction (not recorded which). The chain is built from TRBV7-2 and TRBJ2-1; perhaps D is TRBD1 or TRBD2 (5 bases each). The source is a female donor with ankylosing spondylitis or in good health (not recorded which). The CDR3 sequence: CAGSSYGTQGVSNEQFF. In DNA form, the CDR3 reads TGTGCCGGCAGCTCTTATGGGACCCAGGGAGTGAGTAATGAGCAGTTCTTC.